These T cell receptor beta chains were read from a single sample in a study of blood T cells in healthy people across ages. TCRdb passed the 5' RACE reads through MiXCR, listing each CDR3 protein once. The sample includes 700,000 to 900,000 distinct CDR3 sequences, less than 70% of them seen just once. The sequenced material came from blood. These receptors came from a man of 80 years or more in good health. The CDR3 runs from the conserved cysteine through the conserved F or W. Fields, in order: J gene, clone size, CDR3 length, D gene, V gene, CDR3 protein, CDR3 DNA. The D gene is left open where the match is weak. Clone size, where shown, is once, few, many, or a class for clones that have expanded.

J gene: TRBJ2-3
clone size: .
CDR3 length: 16
D gene: TRBD2
V gene: TRBV9
CDR3 protein: CASSPIGTGGGDTQYF
CDR3 DNA: TGTGCCAGCAGCCCGATCGGGACGGGAGGGGGAGATACGCAGTATTTT

J gene: TRBJ1-1
clone size: .
CDR3 length: 13
D gene: .
V gene: TRBV29-1
CDR3 protein: CSVEGLGNTEAFF
CDR3 DNA: TGCAGCGTTGAAGGGTTAGGGAACACTGAAGCTTTCTTT

J gene: TRBJ1-4
clone size: once
CDR3 length: 14
D gene: TRBD1
V gene: TRBV28
CDR3 protein: CASSYDRVGEKLFF
CDR3 DNA: TGTGCCAGCAGCTACGACAGGGTGGGTGAAAAACTGTTTTTT

J gene: TRBJ1-2
clone size: few
CDR3 length: 13
D gene: .
V gene: TRBV3-1
CDR3 protein: CASSLGIYYGYTF
CDR3 DNA: TGTGCCAGCAGTCTGGGGATCTACTATGGCTACACCTTC

J gene: TRBJ1-5
clone size: .
CDR3 length: 16
D gene: TRBD1
V gene: TRBV4-2
CDR3 protein: CASSRGGRYGNQPQHF
CDR3 DNA: TGTGCCAGCAGCCGAGGGGGCCGATACGGAAATCAGCCCCAGCATTTT

J gene: TRBJ2-1
clone size: few
CDR3 length: 15
D gene: TRBD1
V gene: TRBV5-1
CDR3 protein: CASTTGTGGTDEQFF
CDR3 DNA: TGCGCCAGCACTACCGGGACAGGGGGTACGGATGAGCAGTTCTTC

J gene: TRBJ2-7
clone size: .
CDR3 length: 18
D gene: TRBD2
V gene: TRBV24-1
CDR3 protein: CATSDSRGLAGGIYEQYF
CDR3 DNA: TGTGCCACCAGTGATTCGCGGGGACTAGCGGGAGGGATCTACGAGCAGTACTTC

J gene: TRBJ2-7
clone size: few
CDR3 length: 16
D gene: .
V gene: TRBV5-1
CDR3 protein: CASSLALTFSSDEQYF
CDR3 DNA: TGCGCCAGCAGCTTGGCCCTCACCTTCTCCTCCGACGAGCAGTACTTC

J gene: TRBJ1-1
clone size: .
CDR3 length: 15
D gene: .
V gene: TRBV28
CDR3 protein: CASSWGGLGNTEAFF
CDR3 DNA: TGTGCCAGCAGCTGGGGGGGGCTCGGGAACACTGAAGCTTTCTTT

J gene: TRBJ1-2
clone size: .
CDR3 length: 12
D gene: .
V gene: TRBV15
CDR3 protein: CATQRANYGYTF
CDR3 DNA: TGTGCCACCCAGAGAGCGAACTATGGCTACACCTTC

J gene: TRBJ1-2
clone size: .
CDR3 length: 17
D gene: .
V gene: TRBV5-6
CDR3 protein: CASSLAGPGTADYGYTF
CDR3 DNA: TGTGCCAGCAGCTTGGCCGGTCCGGGGACTGCCGACTATGGCTACACCTTC

J gene: TRBJ1-1
clone size: .
CDR3 length: 15
D gene: .
V gene: TRBV6-2/TRBV6-3
CDR3 protein: CASSYPTSWGTEAFF
CDR3 DNA: TGTGCCAGCAGTTACCCTACCAGCTGGGGCACTGAAGCTTTCTTT

J gene: TRBJ1-3
clone size: once
CDR3 length: 16
D gene: TRBD1
V gene: TRBV12-3/TRBV12-4
CDR3 protein: CASSPRTGDSGNTIYF
CDR3 DNA: TGTGCCAGCAGTCCGAGGACAGGGGACTCTGGAAACACCATATATTTT

J gene: TRBJ2-5
clone size: many
CDR3 length: 12
D gene: .
V gene: TRBV5-1
CDR3 protein: CASSLAQETQYF
CDR3 DNA: TGTGCCAGCAGCTTGGCCCAAGAGACCCAGTACTTC

J gene: TRBJ2-1
clone size: few
CDR3 length: 15
D gene: .
V gene: TRBV20-1
CDR3 protein: CSARDRATADNEQFF
CDR3 DNA: TGCAGTGCTAGAGATAGAGCCACGGCAGACAATGAGCAGTTCTTC

J gene: TRBJ1-2
clone size: few
CDR3 length: 14
D gene: TRBD1
V gene: TRBV6-6
CDR3 protein: CASSMPGQNYGYTF
CDR3 DNA: TGTGCCAGCAGCATGCCGGGACAGAACTATGGCTACACCTTC

J gene: TRBJ2-1
clone size: once
CDR3 length: 16
D gene: TRBD2
V gene: TRBV20-1
CDR3 protein: CSASGGSGRAYNEQFF
CDR3 DNA: TGCAGCGCTTCAGGGGGAAGCGGGAGGGCCTACAATGAGCAGTTCTTC

J gene: TRBJ2-7
clone size: .
CDR3 length: 13
D gene: TRBD1
V gene: TRBV18
CDR3 protein: CANSAGTAYEQYF
CDR3 DNA: TGTGCCAACTCAGCCGGGACAGCCTACGAGCAGTACTTC

J gene: TRBJ1-4
clone size: .
CDR3 length: 17
D gene: .
V gene: TRBV5-1
CDR3 protein: CASSLSAGDATNEKLFF
CDR3 DNA: TGCGCCAGCAGCTTGTCGGCAGGGGATGCAACTAATGAAAAACTGTTTTTT

J gene: TRBJ2-5
clone size: .
CDR3 length: 15
D gene: TRBD1
V gene: TRBV11-2
CDR3 protein: CASSSWTGGQETQYF
CDR3 DNA: TGTGCCAGCAGCTCCTGGACAGGGGGCCAAGAGACCCAGTACTTC

J gene: TRBJ1-1
clone size: .
CDR3 length: 15
D gene: .
V gene: TRBV21-1
CDR3 protein: CASSNSPGGRTEAFF
CDR3 DNA: TGTGCCAGCAGCAACAGCCCTGGGGGGAGGACTGAAGCTTTCTTT

J gene: TRBJ2-1
clone size: few
CDR3 length: 14
D gene: .
V gene: TRBV29-1
CDR3 protein: CSVVRQDSYNEQFF
CDR3 DNA: TGCAGCGTTGTTCGTCAGGACTCCTACAATGAGCAGTTCTTC

J gene: TRBJ2-1
clone size: .
CDR3 length: 17
D gene: TRBD2
V gene: TRBV9
CDR3 protein: CASSVGLAGSSYNEQFF
CDR3 DNA: TGTGCCAGCAGCGTAGGGCTAGCGGGGAGCTCCTACAATGAGCAGTTCTTC

J gene: TRBJ2-1
clone size: .
CDR3 length: 15
D gene: TRBD1
V gene: TRBV12-3/TRBV12-4
CDR3 protein: CASRAGTGSLSEQFF
CDR3 DNA: TGTGCCAGCAGGGCCGGGACAGGGTCTCTTAGTGAGCAGTTCTTC

J gene: TRBJ2-3
clone size: once
CDR3 length: 14
D gene: TRBD2
V gene: TRBV7-9
CDR3 protein: CASKAGADTDTQYF
CDR3 DNA: TGTGCCAGCAAGGCGGGAGCGGACACAGATACGCAGTATTTT

J gene: TRBJ1-5
clone size: .
CDR3 length: 14
D gene: TRBD1
V gene: TRBV27
CDR3 protein: CASNGQGTNQPQHF
CDR3 DNA: TGTGCCAGCAACGGACAGGGAACCAATCAGCCCCAGCATTTT

J gene: TRBJ2-1
clone size: many
CDR3 length: 15
D gene: TRBD2
V gene: TRBV27
CDR3 protein: CASSFFGRSYNEQFF
CDR3 DNA: TGTGCCAGCAGTTTTTTCGGGAGGTCCTACAATGAGCAGTTCTTC

J gene: TRBJ2-7
clone size: few
CDR3 length: 15
D gene: TRBD1
V gene: TRBV6-5
CDR3 protein: CASSYPTGSSYEQYF
CDR3 DNA: TGTGCCAGCAGTTACCCGACAGGGAGCTCCTACGAGCAGTACTTC

J gene: TRBJ1-2
clone size: .
CDR3 length: 15
D gene: .
V gene: TRBV20-1
CDR3 protein: CSARDPTGPAYGYTF
CDR3 DNA: TGCAGTGCTAGAGATCCCACAGGACCAGCCTATGGCTACACCTTC

J gene: TRBJ2-2
clone size: .
CDR3 length: 15
D gene: TRBD2
V gene: TRBV7-3
CDR3 protein: CASSLRGGYTGELFF
CDR3 DNA: TGTGCCAGCAGCTTAAGGGGGGGATACACCGGGGAGCTGTTTTTT

J gene: TRBJ1-1
clone size: .
CDR3 length: 12
D gene: .
V gene: TRBV18
CDR3 protein: CASSETDLGAFF
CDR3 DNA: TGTGCCAGCTCAGAGACGGACTTGGGGGCTTTCTTT

J gene: TRBJ2-3
clone size: .
CDR3 length: 13
D gene: .
V gene: TRBV12-3/TRBV12-4
CDR3 protein: CASSLSNTDTQYF
CDR3 DNA: TGTGCCAGCAGTTTGAGCAACACAGATACGCAGTATTTT

J gene: TRBJ1-2
clone size: few
CDR3 length: 13
D gene: .
V gene: TRBV6-4
CDR3 protein: CASSVSAGSGYTF
CDR3 DNA: TGTGCCAGCAGCGTTAGCGCCGGGTCTGGCTACACCTTC

J gene: TRBJ2-1
clone size: .
CDR3 length: 14
D gene: .
V gene: TRBV12-3/TRBV12-4
CDR3 protein: CVSSVGGDFDEQFF
CDR3 DNA: TGTGTCAGCAGTGTAGGAGGGGATTTCGACGAGCAGTTCTTC

J gene: TRBJ2-1
clone size: few
CDR3 length: 16
D gene: TRBD2
V gene: TRBV5-1
CDR3 protein: CASSLTGTSGYNEQFF
CDR3 DNA: TGTGCCAGCAGTTTAACCGGGACTAGCGGATACAATGAGCAGTTCTTC

J gene: TRBJ2-7
clone size: few
CDR3 length: 12
D gene: .
V gene: TRBV6-6
CDR3 protein: CASSYSSGEQYF
CDR3 DNA: TGTGCCAGCAGTTATTCTTCTGGGGAGCAGTACTTC

J gene: TRBJ2-3
clone size: few
CDR3 length: 15
D gene: .
V gene: TRBV5-5
CDR3 protein: CASRSGTTGGDTQYF
CDR3 DNA: TGTGCCAGCAGATCCGGGACAACGGGTGGGGATACGCAGTATTTT

J gene: TRBJ2-1
clone size: .
CDR3 length: 16
D gene: .
V gene: TRBV4-1
CDR3 protein: CASSQEGGITYNEQFF
CDR3 DNA: TGCGCCAGCAGCCAAGAGGGGGGAATAACCTACAATGAGCAGTTCTTC

J gene: TRBJ1-2
clone size: .
CDR3 length: 14
D gene: .
V gene: TRBV3-1
CDR3 protein: CASSPQQTHYGYTF
CDR3 DNA: TGTGCCAGCAGCCCGCAACAAACCCACTATGGCTACACCTTC

J gene: TRBJ2-5
clone size: .
CDR3 length: 15
D gene: .
V gene: TRBV28
CDR3 protein: CASSSRTGYQETQYF
CDR3 DNA: TGTGCCAGCAGTTCCCGGACGGGATACCAAGAGACCCAGTACTTC

J gene: TRBJ2-1
clone size: .
CDR3 length: 13
D gene: TRBD1
V gene: TRBV12-3/TRBV12-4
CDR3 protein: CASRTTGGQEQFF
CDR3 DNA: TGTGCCAGCAGGACGACAGGGGGTCAGGAGCAGTTCTTC

J gene: TRBJ1-2
clone size: .
CDR3 length: 13
D gene: TRBD1
V gene: TRBV9
CDR3 protein: CASSAQGAYGYTF
CDR3 DNA: TGTGCCAGCAGCGCACAGGGGGCCTATGGCTACACCTTC

J gene: TRBJ2-7
clone size: few
CDR3 length: 19
D gene: TRBD2
V gene: TRBV7-2
CDR3 protein: CASSLRVGLAGDRFYEQYF
CDR3 DNA: TGTGCCAGCAGCTTAAGGGTCGGACTAGCGGGAGATAGGTTCTACGAGCAGTACTTC

J gene: TRBJ2-3
clone size: .
CDR3 length: 15
D gene: .
V gene: TRBV20-1
CDR3 protein: CSAPDRGSGTDTQYF
CDR3 DNA: TGCAGTGCTCCAGACCGGGGGTCGGGCACAGATACGCAGTATTTT

J gene: TRBJ2-3
clone size: .
CDR3 length: 20
D gene: TRBD2
V gene: TRBV7-2
CDR3 protein: CASSKRMTSGRRVVGSTQYF
CDR3 DNA: TGTGCCAGCAGCAAAAGGATGACTAGCGGGAGGAGGGTTGTGGGTAGTACGCAGTATTTT